One sample yielded the 14 T cell receptor beta chains listed below, sequenced in a study of T cell repertoires in cytomegalovirus infection. TCRdb called the reads again in MiXCR, with one record for every CDR3 protein. The top ten clones hold about an eighth of a sample with approximately 990,000 distinct CDR3 sequences, around 30% of them seen once. For these receptors, no antigen is known. This sample comprised cultured CD8+ T cells from PBMCs, obtained from culture after CMV antigen stimulation. Receptors originate from a human donor in good health (CMV status not recorded). Some clones in this sample may be carry-over from other donors' samples.

This clonotype occurred a few times. The chain carries TRBV19 and TRBJ1-6; D gene ambiguous. V shed 4 bases and J shed 0 bases, with 7 bases lying between them. This CDR3 region has 15 residues. Germline V CDR1 and CDR2: LNHDA, SQIVND (reference sequence). CDR3 DNA sequence: TGTGCCAGTAGTACGGAGAGCTCCTATAATTCACCCCTCCACTTT. This gives the protein CASSTESSYNSPLHF.

This clonotype has a handful of counts. The chain is built from TRBV4-1 and TRBJ2-7; 7 bases match TRBD1. Germline CDR1 MGHRA, CDR2 YSYEKL. This CDR3 is 15 amino acids long. V lost 8 bases to trimming and J lost 0 bases; unmatched junction nucleotides: 10. This CDR3 is CASGPRTGSSYEQYF. CDR3 DNA: TGCGCCAGCGGTCCTCGGACAGGCAGCTCCTACGAGCAGTACTTC.

V is TRBV7-9 and J is TRBJ2-2; no clear D. Between the trimmed V and J ends, which lost 7 bases and 4 bases, there was a span of 10 bases. The CDR3 contains 13 residues. Per the germline V gene, CDR1 is SEHNR and CDR2 is FQNEAQ (reference sequence). CDR3 loop: CASNPHRTGELFF. DNA of the CDR3: TGTGCCAGCAACCCACACCGCACCGGGGAGCTGTTTTTT.

This clonotype was observed a handful of times. The V gene is TRBV27, the J gene TRBJ2-7, with 8 bases lining up with TRBD1. Germline CDR1 MNHEY, CDR2 SMNVEV (reference sequence). V was clipped by 7 bases and J by 3 bases; unmatched bases: 11. CDR3 length equals 15 residues. The CDR3 protein is CASTPGQVKFYEQYV. CDR3 nucleotides: TGTGCCAGCACTCCGGGACAGGTAAAATTCTACGAGCAGTACGTC.

Regarding this clonotype: A read error may account for a junction end that differs from germline. V usage is TRBV6-2 or TRBV6-3 and J usage is TRBJ2-1; D remains ambiguous. The length of the CDR3 is 14 residues. CDR1 and CDR2 (germline): MNHEY, SVGEGT. CDR3 protein: CASSDSWGYNEQFF. CDR3 sequence (DNA): TGTGCCAGCAGTGACTCTTGGGGATACAATGAGCAGTTCTTC.

This clonotype appeared a few times. The chain couples TRBV27 to TRBJ1-5; D perhaps matches TRBD1 (5 bases). Germline-derived CDR1 and CDR2 are MNHEY and SMNVEV (reference sequence). Trimming removed 2 bases at V and 4 bases at J, with 9 bases between. The CDR3 extends over 14 amino acids. In DNA form, the CDR3 reads TGTGCCAGCAGTTTAAGGGGCGAGAATCAGCCCCAGCATTTT. Protein product: CASSLRGENQPQHF.

The rearrangement joins TRBV19 to TRBJ1-5, with D perhaps matching TRBD1 (5 bases). V lost 3 bases and J 0 bases, leaving 21 bases between the germline ends. Germline CDR1 LNHDA, CDR2 SQIVND (reference sequence). This CDR3 contains 19 residues. The CDR3 DNA is TGTGCCAGTAGTATGGACCTACAAGACAGCCACTATAGCAATCAGCCCCAGCATTTT. Its protein product is CASSMDLQDSHYSNQPQHF.

Only a few counts were recorded for this clonotype. The V and J genes are TRBV19 and TRBJ1-1; D is unclear. The germline V and J ends were trimmed by 0 bases and 6 bases, with 17 bases remaining between them. CDR3 size: 16 residues. CDR1 is LNHDA and CDR2 is SQIVND in the germline V gene (reference sequence). The CDR3 sequence is CASSIDPETPVAEAFF. The CDR3 nucleotides read TGTGCCAGTAGTATAGACCCCGAGACACCGGTCGCTGAAGCTTTCTTT. Full variable domain (outside the CDR3, taken from reference TRBV19 and TRBJ1-1): DGGITQSPKYLFRKEGQNVTLSCEQNLNHDAMYWYRQDPGQGLRLIYYSQIVNDFQKGDIAEGYSVSREKKESFPLTVTSAQKNPTAFYLCASSIDPETPVAEAFFGQGTRLTVV.

The V call is TRBV24-1, the J call TRBJ2-5; the match to TRBD1 covers 10 bases. V dropped 0 bases and J dropped 4; count of bases not matched to a gene: 1. CDR3 size: 15 residues. Germline assignment: CDR1 KGHDR and CDR2 SFDVKD. The CDR3 protein is CATSDLRTGGETQYF. The CDR3 bases are TGTGCCACCAGTGATTTGCGGACAGGGGGAGAGACCCAGTACTTC.

This clonotype has a handful of counts. The chain has TRBV7-9 and TRBJ2-3; 8 bases are a match to TRBD2. V was clipped by 5 bases and J by 1 base; unmatched bases: 5. Germline CDR1 reads SEHNR; CDR2 reads FQNEAQ (reference sequence). This CDR3 contains 15 residues. The CDR3 DNA reads TGTGCCAGCAGCACCTCAGCGGGGGGCACAGATACGCAGTATTTT. It yields the protein CASSTSAGGTDTQYF.

The chain combines TRBV6-1 with TRBJ1-3; D might be TRBD1 (5 bases). V was clipped by 2 bases and J by 0 bases, with 11 bases between them. Germline values: CDR1 MNHNS, CDR2 SASEGT. This CDR3 spans 16 amino acids. Written as DNA, the CDR3 is TGTGCCAGCAGTGAATGGGACGCTAACTCTGGAAACACCATATATTTT. Encoded protein: CASSEWDANSGNTIYF.

This clonotype turned up a few times. V and J are TRBV7-8 and TRBJ1-6, with 8 positions matching TRBD1. J was trimmed by 6 bases and V by 5 bases; bases with no gene match: 9. The germline CDR1 and CDR2 sequences are SGHVS and FQNEAQ. The CDR3 is made up of 16 amino acids. CDR3: CASSAASGGGNSPLHF. CDR3 coding DNA: TGTGCCAGCAGCGCCGCCTCAGGGGGCGGTAATTCACCCCTCCACTTT. The full variable domain, with the rest looked up from reference TRBV7-8 and TRBJ1-6, is GAGVSQSPRYKVAKRGQDVALRCDPISGHVSLFWYQQALGQGPEFLTYFQNEAQLDKSGLPSDRFFAERPEGSVSTLKIQRTQQEDSAVYLCASSAASGGGNSPLHFGNGTRLTVT.

The rearrangement joins TRBV27 to TRBJ2-7, with 10 bases identical to TRBD1. The ends lost 5 bases at V and 6 bases at J; junction bases unmatched: 10. Germline loops: CDR1 MNHEY, CDR2 SMNVEV (reference sequence). The CDR3 has 15 residues. The CDR3 nucleotides read TGTGCCAGCAGTCCAATCGGGACAGGGGCTATCGAGCAGTACTTC. This encodes CASSPIGTGAIEQYF.

About this clonotype itself: One junction end disagrees with the germline gene, perhaps due to a read error. The J gene is TRBJ1-5, the V gene TRBV6-6; maybe TRBD1 (5 bases). The CDR3 covers 14 residues. The germline gives CDR1 MNHNY, CDR2 SVGAGI (reference sequence). CDR3 in DNA: TGTACCAGCAGTTACTCCGGGGGGACTCAGCCCCAGCATTTT. Its translation: CTSSYSGGTQPQHF.